This T cell receptor beta chain originates from a study of blood T cell repertoires in COVID-19. Study background: PBMCs, B-cell-depleted T cells, or T cells provided the cDNA or gDNA that made up the material.

From germline, CDR1 is SGHTA and CDR2 FQGNSA. After removal of 5 bases from V and 7 bases from J, the junction contained 16 bases not matched to a gene. The CDR3 is made up of 18 amino acids. TCRdb keeps only in-frame clones here, not all; method: immunoSEQ multiplex PCR. The sample carries fewer than 80,000 clones, 80% to 95% recorded once. The source is a human donor in a cohort sampled during active COVID-19. Specimen: peripheral blood. The genes are TRBV7-2 and TRBJ2-2; 10 bases match TRBD2. The CDR3 nucleotides are TGTGCCAGCAGCCCCCCGGCAGCGGGGGGGCCATGGAACGGGGAGCTGTTTTTT. Residues: CASSPPAAGGPWNGELFF.